What follows are 5 T cell receptor beta chains derived from one specimen sequenced in a study of Graves' ophthalmopathy and Graves' hyperthyroidism. CDR3 regions of TCR beta were amplified from RNA transcripts. Second-round multiplex PCR came after a first-round RT-PCR that employed HTBI primers. TCRdb reprocessed the multiplex PCR reads via MiXCR and lists one record per CDR3 protein. The table has approximately 1.2 million distinct CDR3 sequences, about 35% seen once; the top ten hold more than 9.5%. The specimen sequenced was peripheral blood or thyroid tissue (not recorded which). The receptor set was obtained from an adult man with Graves' hyperthyroidism.

The V and J genes are TRBV11-3 and TRBJ1-5; no clear D. From germline, CDR1 is SGHNT and CDR2 YENEEA. The V end lost 1 base, the J end lost 0 bases, and 7 bases lay between the germline ends. The CDR3 has 15 amino acids. This CDR3 is CASSLVNHSNQPQHF. Here the CDR3 DNA reads TGTGCCAGCAGCTTAGTAAATCATAGCAATCAGCCCCAGCATTTT. Full variable domain (remainder filled in from reference TRBV11-3 and TRBJ1-5): EAGVVQSPRYKIIEKKQPVAFWCNPISGHNTLYWYLQNLGQGPELLIRYENEEAVDDSQLPKDRFSAERLKGVDSTLKIQPAELGDSAVYLCASSLVNHSNQPQHFGDGTRLSIL.

In this sample, this clonotype turned up many times. The CDR3, as DNA: TGCAGCGTTGTGAGGGGGGCCTTATATCACGAGCAGTACTTC. It codes for CSVVRGALYHEQYF. J is TRBJ2-7 and V is TRBV29-1, with D tentatively TRBD1 or TRBD2 (6 bases each). This CDR3 comprises 14 residues. Germline assignment: CDR1 SQVTM and CDR2 ANQGSEA. Trimming removed 4 bases from V and 5 bases from J, with 18 bases in between.

This clonotype came up many times. The V gene is TRBV29-1, the J gene TRBJ1-1, with no clear D. Germline CDR1 is SQVTM and CDR2 is ANQGSEA. The CDR3 has 13 residues. Trimming shortened V by 7 bases and J by 5 bases, and 17 bases separated the two germline ends. Here the CDR3 reads CSAVYSAGTEAFF. In DNA form, the CDR3 reads TGCAGCGCTGTGTACTCTGCCGGGACTGAAGCTTTCTTT. Full variable domain (missing parts from reference TRBV29-1 and TRBJ1-1): SAVISQKPSRDICQRGTSLTIQCQVDSQVTMMFWYRQQPGQSLTLIATANQGSEATYESGFVIDKFPISRPNLTFSTLTVSNMSPEDSSIYLCSAVYSAGTEAFFGQGTRLTVV.

This clonotype was counted ten times or more. The chain recombines TRBV7-9 with TRBJ1-1; D is unresolved. The CDR3 has 17 residues. The ends were cut back, 2 bases at V and 0 bases at J, with 16 bases in the middle. CDR1 is SEHNR, CDR2 FQNEAQ, per germline (reference sequence). The CDR3 nucleotides are TGTGCCAGCAGCTTACTCGAGATTTGGCGGTTGAACACTGAAGCTTTCTTT. This gives the protein CASSLLEIWRLNTEAFF. Drawing the rest from reference TRBV7-9 and TRBJ1-1, the complete variable domain is DTGVSQNPRHKITKRGQNVTFRCDPISEHNRLYWYRQTLGQGPEFLTYFQNEAQLEKSRLLSDRFSAERPKGSFSTLEIQRTEQGDSAMYLCASSLLEIWRLNTEAFFGQGTRLTVV.

This clonotype was seen a single time. A read error may explain this, as a much larger clone is one base away. The chain recombines TRBV20-1 with TRBJ2-5; the D gene is possibly TRBD2 (5 bases). The CDR3 runs 14 residues. The germline CDR1 and CDR2 sequences are DFQATT and SNEGSKA (reference sequence). Trimming pared 8 bases from V and 4 bases from J, leaving 20 bases between. The CDR3 region has the DNA TGCAGTACTCCCACAAGCGGATCATCAGAGACCCAGTACTTC. Amino acid sequence: CSTPTSGSSETQYF.